Below are 26 T cell receptor beta chains sequenced from a single sample in a study of T cells in Graves' hyperthyroidism and ophthalmopathy (dated by TCRdb to about 2019). Library preparation employed multiplex PCR. Instrument used: Illumina HiSeq 2000. The TCR beta CDR3 regions were amplified from the RNA transcripts. The first round of RT-PCR for the TCR CDR3 was performed with the HTBI primer set and the Qiagen OneStep RT-PCR kit. The public reads were reanalyzed by TCRdb: fastp trimming at Q25, MiXCR alignment, in-frame beta chains only. A single entry per CDR3 protein holds the most common genes and DNA from its merged rows. The sample profile shows 450,000 to 700,000 distinct CDR3 sequences; approximately 44% of them were found once. About 8.3% of the sample belongs to the ten largest clones. The material sequenced was peripheral blood or thyroid tissue (not recorded which). Receptors originate from a woman between 18 and 29 years old with Graves' hyperthyroidism.

This clonotype was detected ten times or more. CDR3 DNA: TGCAGCGTTGAAGAACAGTCCTACGAGCAGTACTTC. Translated, it gives CSVEEQSYEQYF. The rearrangement joins TRBV29-1 to TRBJ2-7; no firm D call. This CDR3 spans 12 amino acids. Germline CDR1 and CDR2: SQVTM and ANQGSEA. Between the trimmed V and J ends, which lost 0 bases and 1 base, there was a span of 4 bases.

The V gene is TRBV5-8, the J gene TRBJ1-4; D is perhaps TRBD1 (6 bases). This CDR3 contains 15 residues. The V end was cut by 5 bases, the J end by 4 bases, with 15 bases between. The germline CDR1 and CDR2 sequences are SGHTS and YDEGEE. The CDR3 DNA is TGTGCCAGCAGAACAGCGGGACACTTTAATGAAAAACTGTTTTTT. As protein: CASRTAGHFNEKLFF.

The V and J genes are TRBV12-3 or TRBV12-4 and TRBJ1-1; D gene unclear. CDR3 length equals 13 residues. Trimming took off 10 bases at V and 2 bases at J, with 14 bases between the two ends. Written as DNA, the CDR3 is TGTGCCATCCGGAACGGCGCAAACACTGAAGCTTTCTTT. As protein: CAIRNGANTEAFF.

A remark on this clonotype: Since the CDR3 does not end with the conserved phenylalanine or tryptophan, this likely comes from a read error. No DNA is shown, since the ends of the CDR3 on it are uncertain; the CDR3 is the one TCRdb lists. The CDR3 spells CASILSGA. The J gene is TRBJ1-3, the V gene TRBV12-3 or TRBV12-4; TRBD1 is taken as the D call from the table, unchecked against the DNA. The CDR3 numbers 8 amino acids, ends counted.

This clonotype was observed many times. This chain connects TRBV19 to TRBJ1-5; TRBD1 matches 9 bases. The CDR3 has 17 amino acids. V lost 5 bases and J lost 0; bases outside the gene matches: 8. CDR1 is LNHDA, CDR2 SQIVND, per germline (reference sequence). CDR3 in DNA: TGTGCCAGTAGTCCCGGACAGGGGCGAAATAGCAATCAGCCCCAGCATTTT. Protein sequence: CASSPGQGRNSNQPQHF.

The table lists this clonotype with many counts. The chain recombines TRBV4-1 with TRBJ2-2; D is perhaps TRBD1 (5 bases). Trimming shortened V by 1 base and J by 5 bases, and 11 bases separated the two germline ends. The germline V gene encodes CDR1 MGHRA and CDR2 YSYEKL. The CDR3 runs 15 residues. As DNA, the CDR3 is TGCGCCAGCAGCCAAGTGGGGCGCCGGACCGGGGAGCTGTTTTTT. It yields the protein CASSQVGRRTGELFF.

This clonotype was observed a handful of times. This chain joins TRBV6-6 and TRBJ2-2; 7 bases fit TRBD2. The CDR3 has 16 amino acids. CDR1 MNHNY and CDR2 SVGAGI come from the germline V gene (reference sequence). V lost 5 bases, J lost 6 bases, and 12 bases stayed unmatched. CDR3 loop: CASSALAVGAPGELFF. CDR3 in DNA: TGTGCCAGCAGTGCCCTAGCGGTTGGAGCCCCCGGGGAGCTGTTTTTT.

The V and J genes are TRBV6-5 and TRBJ1-2; D may be TRBD1 (6 bases). Germline CDR1 is MNHEY and CDR2 is SVGAGI. The CDR3 runs to 15 residues. The V end lost 1 base, the J end lost 4 bases, and 13 bases lay between the germline ends. The CDR3 region has the DNA TGTGCCAGCAGTTACTTTCGGGGGCTTAGCTATGGCTACACCTTC. Translation gives CASSYFRGLSYGYTF.

V and J are TRBV10-3 and TRBJ1-2; the match to TRBD1 covers 7 bases. CDR1 ENHRY and CDR2 SYGVKD come from the germline V gene. Trimming at V came to 10 bases and at J to 4 bases, leaving 6 bases not matched to a gene. The CDR3 length is 12 residues. The CDR3 here is CATPGQRYGYTF. The CDR3 coding sequence is TGTGCCACCCCGGGACAGCGCTATGGCTACACCTTC.

Ten or more counts support this clonotype. The rearrangement joins TRBV2 to TRBJ2-7, with D maybe TRBD2 (6 bases). CDR1 SNHLY and CDR2 FYNNEI come from the germline V gene. Trimming pared 4 bases from V and 3 bases from J, leaving 10 bases between. The length of the CDR3 is 13 residues. For the CDR3, the DNA is TGTGCCAGCAGTGCTGGACTATTCTACGAGCAGTACTTC. It encodes CASSAGLFYEQYF.

This clonotype was seen many times. This sequence joins TRBV7-9 and TRBJ2-7; D remains unclear. Germline loops: CDR1 SEHNR, CDR2 FQNEAQ (reference sequence). The CDR3 runs 13 residues. Trimming cost V 4 bases and J 1 base, with 8 bases left between them. The CDR3 reads CASSSPRSYEQYF. In DNA form, the CDR3 reads TGTGCCAGCAGCTCTCCTCGGTCCTACGAGCAGTACTTC.

This clonotype occurred many times. This CDR3 is CASSAGTSYEQYF. In nucleotides, the CDR3 is TGTGCCAGTAGCGCCGGGACTAGTTACGAGCAGTACTTC. This rearrangement joins TRBV19 to TRBJ2-7, with TRBD2 matching 8 bases. This CDR3 spans 13 amino acids. V lost 6 bases, J lost 4 bases, and 5 bases stayed unmatched. Per the germline V gene, CDR1 is LNHDA and CDR2 is SQIVND (reference sequence).

This clonotype was observed a handful of times. The chain has TRBV3-1 and TRBJ2-2; D unresolved. The V gene lost 4 bases and the J gene lost 5 bases, with 11 bases spanning the gap. Germline values: CDR1 LGHDT, CDR2 YNNKEL (reference sequence). The CDR3 totals 14 residues. The DNA for the CDR3 is TGTGCCAGCAGCCTTACAAAGGGTACCGGGGAGCTGTTTTTT. Its protein is CASSLTKGTGELFF. The full variable domain, completed using reference TRBV3-1 and TRBJ2-2, is DTAVSQTPKYLVTQMGNDKSIKCEQNLGHDTMYWYKQDSKKFLKIMFSYNNKELIINETVPNRFSPKSPDKAHLNLHINSLELGDSAVYFCASSLTKGTGELFFGEGSRLTVL.

The sample holds one count of this clonotype. One end of the junction does not line up with germline, which may come from a read error. CDR3 sequence (DNA): TGTGCCAGCAACCGTGCGGGAGGGCCAGATACGCAGTATTTT. It codes for CASNRAGGPDTQYF. This chain uses TRBV10-1 with TRBJ2-3; 9 bases are a match to TRBD2. CDR1 and CDR2 (germline): WNHNN, SYGVQD (reference sequence). The CDR3 runs to 14 residues.

The chain combines TRBV29-1 with TRBJ2-5; 11 bases align to TRBD1. CDR1 is SQVTM, CDR2 ANQGSEA, per germline. Trimming cost V 1 base and J 1 base; bases outside gene matches: 2. The CDR3 is 15 amino acids. CDR3 nucleotides: TGCAGCGTTGAAGGGGGGACAGGGGGCCAAGAGACCCAGTACTTC. Translated: CSVEGGTGGQETQYF. Full variable domain (remainder filled in from reference TRBV29-1 and TRBJ2-5): SAVISQKPSRDICQRGTSLTIQCQVDSQVTMMFWYRQQPGQSLTLIATANQGSEATYESGFVIDKFPISRPNLTFSTLTVSNMSPEDSSIYLCSVEGGTGGQETQYFGPGTRLLVL.

This clonotype was detected only a few times. This chain joins TRBV6-1 and TRBJ2-3; 10 bases align to TRBD2. The CDR3 sequence is 15 residues long. The J segment lost 4 bases and the V segment lost 0 bases, leaving 1 base of the junction unmatched. Germline CDR1 is MNHNS and CDR2 is SASEGT. The CDR3 DNA follows: TGTGCCAGCAGTGAAGCAGCGGGAGGGCCAGATACGCAGTATTTT. As protein: CASSEAAGGPDTQYF.

This clonotype was seen many times. The chain has TRBV7-9 and TRBJ1-4; tentatively, D is TRBD1 (6 bases). Germline values: CDR1 SEHNR, CDR2 FQNEAQ (reference sequence). This CDR3 comprises 16 residues. The V gene lost 5 bases and the J gene lost 4 bases, with 17 bases spanning the gap. The DNA of the CDR3 is TGTGCCAGCAGCACGGCAGGGGCCCTACGTAATGAAAAACTGTTTTTT. Its translation: CASSTAGALRNEKLFF.

The table lists this clonotype with many counts. This rearrangement joins TRBV6-5 to TRBJ1-1; D uncertain. The CDR3 spans 10 residues. Trimming took 8 bases from V and 5 from J, leaving 6 bases between them. CDR1 and CDR2 from the germline V gene are MNHEY and SVGAGI. In nucleotides, the CDR3 is TGTGCCAGCGGGAGGACTGAAGCTTTCTTT. Its protein product is CASGRTEAFF.

Concerning this clonotype: A clone one base away is much larger, so this may be a read error. Because the CDR3 is missing its conserved closing phenylalanine or tryptophan, this is likely a read error. V and J are TRBV19 and TRBJ1-5; tentatively, D is TRBD1 (6 bases). Germline V gene data show CDR1 as LNHDA and CDR2 as SQIVND (reference sequence). The CDR3 runs to 18 residues. V lost 3 bases to trimming and J lost 0 bases, with 18 bases between them. The CDR3 spells CASSMEGGISDSNQPQHS. The DNA for the CDR3 is TGTGCCAGTAGTATGGAGGGGGGAATTTCGGATAGCAATCAGCCCCAGCATTCT.

The chain recombines TRBV7-2 with TRBJ1-5; 9 nucleotides line up with TRBD1. Germline lookup yields CDR1 SGHTA and CDR2 FQGNSA. The CDR3 length is 15 residues. V lost 5 bases and J lost 9; bases outside the gene matches: 11. The CDR3 spells CASSRDRVRSWPQHF. CDR3 sequence (DNA): TGTGCCAGCAGCCGGGACAGGGTAAGATCATGGCCCCAGCATTTT.

This clonotype was detected ten times or more. V usage is TRBV6-6 and J usage is TRBJ2-7; TRBD1 might be the D (5 bases). Germline lookup yields CDR1 MNHNY and CDR2 SVGAGI (reference sequence). V was pared by 4 bases and J by 5 bases, with 9 bases between. The CDR3 covers 12 residues. The DNA of the CDR3 is TGTGCCAGCAGTTCCCAGGGTAACGAGCAGTACTTC. This encodes CASSSQGNEQYF.

Only a few counts were recorded for this clonotype. This rearrangement joins TRBV5-1 to TRBJ2-7; D is unclear. There are 15 residues in the CDR3. CDR1 and CDR2 (germline): SGHRS, YFSETQ. Trimming left V 0 bases short and J 5 bases short, with 15 bases between. CDR3: CASSLVGRFIDEQYF. The CDR3 DNA is TGCGCCAGCAGCTTGGTCGGCAGGTTCATAGACGAGCAGTACTTC.

In regard to this clonotype: This clone may be a read error of a much larger clone one base away. The V call is TRBV2, the J call TRBJ2-7, with D tentatively TRBD2 (6 bases). Germline lookup yields CDR1 SNHLY and CDR2 FYNNEI. This CDR3 contains 12 residues. V lost 4 bases to trimming and J lost 6 bases, with 10 bases between them. The CDR3 bases are TGTGCCAGCAGTGGGGGGGAGCGCGAGCAGTACTTC. This encodes CASSGGEREQYF.

V usage is TRBV29-1 and J usage is TRBJ2-7, with 7 bases aligning to TRBD1. This CDR3 is built from 15 residues. J was trimmed by 6 bases and V by 2 bases; bases with no gene match: 13. Germline V gene lookup returns CDR1 SQVTM and CDR2 ANQGSEA. CDR3 loop: CSVETTGQNSLEQYF. Here the CDR3 DNA reads TGCAGCGTTGAAACGACGGGACAGAACTCTCTCGAGCAGTACTTC.

This clonotype came up many times. This sequence joins TRBV6-5 and TRBJ1-2, with a weak D call TRBD1 (5 bases). Germline CDR1 MNHEY, CDR2 SVGAGI. CDR3 length equals 14 residues. V was clipped by 6 bases and J by 5 bases, with 16 bases between them. The CDR3 is CASSQAGLGYGYTF. In DNA form, the CDR3 reads TGTGCCAGCAGCCAGGCGGGGCTTGGGTATGGCTACACCTTC.

V is TRBV29-1 and J is TRBJ1-2; a weak D match, TRBD1 (5 bases). Per germline, CDR1 SQVTM and CDR2 ANQGSEA. Trimming stripped 3 bases from V and 4 bases from J, with 6 bases between. The CDR3 has 11 residues. The CDR3 loop is CSVDTGYGYTF. The CDR3 DNA reads TGCAGCGTTGATACAGGCTATGGCTACACCTTC.